This T cell receptor (beta chain) was identified during a study of blood T cells in healthy people across ages. There are many counts of this clonotype. The CDR3 has 15 amino acids. CDR1 is PRHDT, CDR2 FYEKMQ, per germline (reference sequence). The ends were cut back, 3 bases at V and 8 bases at J, with 16 bases in the middle. A second roughly 6 to 11 cycle PCR used barcoded and J-beta primers. Every cDNA molecule bore a tag from a template-switch adaptor containing 12 random nucleotides. TCRdb reprocessed the 5' RACE reads via MiXCR and lists one record per CDR3 protein. The sample holds about a million distinct CDR3 sequences, less than 45% seen once.

Sequencing was performed on blood. The J gene is TRBJ1-4, the V gene TRBV13; the D is unclear. The clonotype was recovered from a man between 18 and 35 years old in good health. The CDR3 nucleotides read TGTGCCAGCAGCTTGAACCGGGAAGTAGACGAAAAACTGTTTTTT. The encoded protein is CASSLNREVDEKLFF.